These T cell receptor beta chains were read from a single sample in a study of T cell repertoires in cytomegalovirus infection. TCRdb re-called the reads through MiXCR, storing one row per CDR3 protein. The sample contains a few hundred thousand distinct CDR3 sequences, about 15% of which appear only once. Sequencing used CD8+ T cells from PBMCs. The receptors originated from a human donor in good health (CMV status not recorded). Some clones in this sample may be carry-over from other donors' samples. The CDR3 runs from the conserved cysteine through the conserved F or W. A D gene is named only where the DNA matches it firmly. The listing skips clone size in some rows; elsewhere it reads once, few, many or a size class.

TRBJ1-2 | 17 | TRBD1 | TRBV13 | once | TGTGCCAGCAGCTTAGGCACAGGACAGGGGGATCTCTATGGCTACACCTTC | CASSLGTGQGDLYGYTF
TRBJ2-3 | 17 | - | TRBV7-6 | many | TGTGCCAGCAGCCTACCGGGGGGGACAGCGGCCTTAGATACGCAGTATTTT | CASSLPGGTAALDTQYF
TRBJ2-7 | 19 | TRBD2 | TRBV4-1 | - | TGCGCCAGCAGCCAAAAGGGCGGCTTAGCGGGGGGGCCCGCATCCGAGCAGTACTTC | CASSQKGGLAGGPASEQYF
TRBJ2-7 | 16 | TRBD2 | TRBV7-2 | many | TGTGCCAGCAGCCCCGAGAGTAGCGGGGGGGCTTACGAGCAGTACTTC | CASSPESSGGAYEQYF
TRBJ2-5 | 14 | - | TRBV7-9 | once | TGTGCCAGCAGCCCCGGGATTATAGGGGAGACCCAGTACTTC | CASSPGIIGETQYF
TRBJ2-3 | 17 | - | TRBV7-8 | many | TGTGCCAGCAGTTATGACCCGACATCCGCTAGCACAGATACGCAGTATTTT | CASSYDPTSASTDTQYF
TRBJ2-7 | 13 | - | TRBV7-2 | few | TGTGCCAGCAGCTTAGCCGGTCGATACGAGCAGTACTTC | CASSLAGRYEQYF
TRBJ2-7 | 14 | TRBD1 | TRBV10-2 | many | TGCGCCAGCAGTACGACAGGGGGAGAATACGAGCAGTACTTC | CASSTTGGEYEQYF
TRBJ2-7 | 17 | TRBD2 | TRBV11-2 | - | TGTGCCAGCAGCTTAGACCTCGCTAGCGGGGGGACCTACGAGCAGTACTTC | CASSLDLASGGTYEQYF
TRBJ2-7 | 15 | TRBD1 | TRBV28 | - | TGTGCCAGCAGTTTGGGACAGGGCCCTGTTGACGAGCAGTACTTC | CASSLGQGPVDEQYF
TRBJ2-5 | 13 | - | TRBV6-5 | few | TGTGCCACCCTTGGGGGGGCCTCAGAGACCCAGTACTTC | CATLGGASETQYF
TRBJ2-2 | 18 | TRBD2 | TRBV7-2 | many | TGTGCCAGCAGCTTATCGGGACTAGCGGGGGGGAACACCGGGGAGCTGTTTTTT | CASSLSGLAGGNTGELFF
TRBJ2-7 | 18 | TRBD2 | TRBV7-8 | - | TGTGCCAGCAGCTTAGCCGGGACTAGCGGGGGGCGGCAGTACGAGCAGTACTTC | CASSLAGTSGGRQYEQYF
TRBJ1-5 | 13 | - | TRBV6-5 | few | TGTGCCAGCACCCTCGGAAGGGGGCAGCCCCAGCATTTT | CASTLGRGQPQHF
TRBJ2-1 | 11 | - | TRBV7-2 | many | TGTGCCAGCAGCTTAGGACCATGGCAGTTCTTC | CASSLGPWQFF
TRBJ2-7 | 16 | - | TRBV7-9 | many | TGTGCCAGCAGCTTAGACGCGGGCTTCGCTCCCTACGAGCAGTACTTC | CASSLDAGFAPYEQYF
TRBJ1-1 | 15 | - | TRBV27 | - | TGTGCCAGCAGTTTAAAGGGGAAGGCGGGCACTGAAGCTTTCTTT | CASSLKGKAGTEAFF
TRBJ2-1 | 11 | - | TRBV19 | few | TGTGCCAGTGCTCGGGGGAATGAGCAGTTCTTC | CASARGNEQFF
TRBJ2-1 | 15 | - | TRBV6-4 | - | TGTGCCAGCAGTGACTCAGTGGGGGGAAACAATGAGCAGTTCTTC | CASSDSVGGNNEQFF
TRBJ2-3 | 16 | TRBD1 | TRBV7-9 | few | TGTGCCAGCAGCCTGACGCCGGGACAGAGAACAGATACGCAGTATTTT | CASSLTPGQRTDTQYF
TRBJ1-6 | 16 | - | TRBV4-2 | many | TGTGCCAGCAGCCGAAACTCAGACGGAGCCCGTTCACCCCTCCACTTT | CASSRNSDGARSPLHF
TRBJ2-7 | 14 | TRBD1 | TRBV7-9 | many | TGTGCCAGCAGCTTCCCGGGACAGGGTAGCGAGCAGTACTTC | CASSFPGQGSEQYF
TRBJ2-2 | 12 | - | TRBV7-9 | few | TGTGCCAGCAGCCAAGCCCCCGGGGAGCTGTTTTTT | CASSQAPGELFF
TRBJ2-5 | 15 | TRBD1 | TRBV9 | - | TGTGCCAGAAGCGTAGGAGGGACAGGGTCTGAGACCCAGTACTTC | CARSVGGTGSETQYF
TRBJ1-1 | 16 | - | TRBV27 | many | TGTGCCAGCAGTTCTTATGGGGAAGGGGTGAACACTGAAGCTTTCTTT | CASSSYGEGVNTEAFF
TRBJ2-1 | 11 | TRBD1 | TRBV7-2 | - | TGTGCCAGCAGCTGGGACAGGGGTTGTTTCTTC | CASSWDRGCFF
TRBJ2-3 | 16 | - | TRBV5-4 | - | TGTGCCAGCAGCCCCCGAACTAGGCCATCTACAGATACGCAGTATTTT | CASSPRTRPSTDTQYF
TRBJ2-7 | 16 | TRBD1 | TRBV7-9 | few | TGTGCCAGCAGCTTAGCGGGGACAGCTACTTCCTACGAGCAGTACTTC | CASSLAGTATSYEQYF
TRBJ2-5 | 12 | TRBD1 | TRBV7-2 | few | TGTGCCAGCAGGACAGGGTACGAGACCCAGTACTTC | CASRTGYETQYF
TRBJ1-3 | 16 | - | TRBV7-6 | many | TGTGCCAGCAGCGCCAACACAGGTTACTCTGGAAACACCATATATTTT | CASSANTGYSGNTIYF